This T cell receptor (beta chain) originates from a study of blood T cells in healthy people across ages. Alongside a J-beta primer mix, a sample-barcoded 5' primer served in a second PCR lasting about 7 to 11 cycles. A single record per CDR3 protein comes from TCRdb applying MiXCR to the 5' RACE reads. The data contain more than 700,000 distinct CDR3 sequences, about 47% of them seen just once; the ten biggest clones take up 15% to 20%. Trimming left V 2 bases short and J 5 bases short, with 12 bases between. Germline CDR1 and CDR2: DFQATT and SNEGSKA (reference sequence). This CDR3 region has 14 residues. Whole-study findings and limits: The long-lived group displayed more naive CD4+ cells, plus higher diversity, than the aged donors did.

For this clonotype: Its target is unknown.

J is TRBJ2-2 and V is TRBV20-1; D gene ambiguous. The sample comprised blood. The sequence came from an elderly man in good health. The CDR3 here is CSARSPGLTGELFF. The CDR3 nucleotides are TGCAGTGCTAGATCACCCGGGTTAACCGGGGAGCTGTTTTTT.